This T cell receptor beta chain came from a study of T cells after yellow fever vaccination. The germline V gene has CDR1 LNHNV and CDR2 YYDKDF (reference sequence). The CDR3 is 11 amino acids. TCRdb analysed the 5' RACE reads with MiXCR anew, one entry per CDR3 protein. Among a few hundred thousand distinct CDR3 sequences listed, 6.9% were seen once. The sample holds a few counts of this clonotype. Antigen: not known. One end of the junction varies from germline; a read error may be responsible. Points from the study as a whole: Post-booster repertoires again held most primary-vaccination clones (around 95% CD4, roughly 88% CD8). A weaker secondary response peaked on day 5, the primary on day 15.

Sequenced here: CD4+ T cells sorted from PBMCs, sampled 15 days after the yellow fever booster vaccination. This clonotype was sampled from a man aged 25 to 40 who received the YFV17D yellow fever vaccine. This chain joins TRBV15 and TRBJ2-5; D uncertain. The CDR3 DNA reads TGTGCCACCAGCAGAGATCGAAGGGTGGTCTTC. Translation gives CATSRDRRVVF.